This T cell receptor (beta chain) was recorded in a study of blood T cell repertoires in COVID-19. About the study: Some COVID-19 samples were acute and others convalescent; all came from the United States, Italy and Spain. From T cells, B-cell-depleted T cells, or PBMCs came the material, which was cDNA or gDNA.

This CDR3 is built from 13 residues. The V gene's germline CDR1 is MNHEY and CDR2 SMNVEV (reference sequence). Concerning this clone itself: The germline gene is not matched at one end of the junction; a read error may be the cause.

The authors' processing: Amplifying reference gene primers gave estimates of nucleated cell counts. This table comes from immunoSEQ multiplex PCR, and its TCRdb copy is limited to in-frame clones, with some not included. The V and J calls and the clone size are those of that table, but D and trimming were determined from the DNA. The sample includes hundreds of thousands of clones, around 85% seen only once; the top ten take roughly 0.69%. The clonotype was recovered from a middle-aged man with acute or convalescent COVID-19. Sample: peripheral blood. The V and J genes are TRBV27 and TRBJ1-1; no clear D. This CDR3 is CASSLLLNTEAFF. In DNA, the CDR3 is TGTGCCAGCAGTTTATTACTGAATACTGAAGCTTTCTTT.